There are many counts of the clone carrying this T cell receptor (beta chain). Antigen unknown. The data were taken from a study of T cells in Graves' hyperthyroidism and ophthalmopathy. Study findings and constraints: Clonotypes that were expanded in thyroid above 0.001 mostly appeared in blood too.

Researchers took RNA transcripts and amplified the TCR beta CDR3 regions from them. A set of HTBI primers served as the primers for a first-round RT-PCR of the TCR CDR3. TCRdb passed the multiplex PCR reads through MiXCR, listing each CDR3 protein once. The sample holds hundreds of thousands of distinct CDR3 sequences, less than 20% seen once. The CDR3 is made up of 12 amino acids. Germline CDR1 and CDR2: MNHEY and SMNVEV (reference sequence). Trimming stripped 3 bases from V and 4 bases from J, with 3 bases between. Inclusion characteristics of ophthalmopathy patients comprised a Clinical Activity Score of at least 3, a NOSPECS grade of at least 4, and duration under 3 months. For the diagnoses, clinical symptoms, serum thyroxine and TRAb, thyroid ultrasound and orbital computed tomography were used. 10 ml fresh peripheral blood yielded the PBMCs.

The V gene is TRBV27, the J gene TRBJ2-2; unclear D gene. The material sequenced was blood. The origin of this receptor is a woman aged 18-30 years with Graves' ophthalmopathy. CDR3 nucleotide sequence: TGTGCCAGCAGTTTTGCCACCGGGGAGCTGTTTTTT. Translation: CASSFATGELFF.